Here is one T cell receptor beta chain with its context. No antigen is known for it. No per-base quality is available; no much larger clone lies one base away. The sample belongs to a study of blood T cell repertoires in COVID-19 (dated by TCRdb to about 2020). A note on the overall study: Samples covering the acute and convalescent phases of COVID-19 were provided by collaborators in the United States, Italy and Spain. The samples were drawn from two sources: the first 160 participants of the ongoing ImmuneRACE study, and 950 to 1,500 subjects contributed by 6 global collaborators. The material from the prospective study consisted of cDNA or gDNA derived from T cells, B-cell-depleted T cells, or PBMCs. A de-identified subject ID, COVID-19 status, age in years and sex were almost always included in the sample metadata. The repertoires were released in a freely available public database intended as a resource for research on the immune response to SARS-CoV-2. Subjects who had been exposed to COVID-19, were actively infected with it, or had recovered from it provided the deeply sampled blood TCRbeta repertoires that made up the dataset. Where available, HLA class I and class II types were taken from metadata supplied by the sample provider and were not determined by assay-based typing.

CDR1 and CDR2 are read off the germline V gene (reference sequence) as LGHDT and YNNKEL. Here V drops 1 base and J drops 4 bases, and the junction holds 10 bases not matched to any gene. Its CDR3 holds 17 amino acids, cysteine through phenylalanine. The retained sequence is limited to the CDR3, 51 bases, with the frame set at the first base. TCRbeta CDR3 regions were amplified from genomic DNA by means of the immunoSEQ Assay, a bias-controlled multiplex PCR. On the authors' methods: The number of nucleated cells in each sample was estimated from the amplification of reference gene primers within the assay. Sequence reads were collapsed and filtered to measure the absolute abundance of every unique TCRbeta CDR3 rearrangement. For each sample, productive Simpson clonality was calculated as the square root of Simpson's diversity index over productive rearrangements. TCRdb stores this immuneACCESS table with in-frame sequences only. Part of the clones is absent; in the studies checked, under half of the shortfall reflects unresolved V genes, and no reason is known for the rest. From that table come the V and J calls and clone size; the DNA was used to work out D and trimming. Within this sample are around 81,000 clones, with 82% of them counted one time only. The top ten constitute about 6.9% of the sample.

The study at large found these results: Clinical and demographic metadata were provided uncurated, with the amount varying by source and participant.

Collaborating institutions collected whole blood in K2EDTA tubes following their own protocols. For TCRbeta analysis, collaborators shipped samples as frozen whole blood, isolated PBMCs, or DNA extracted from either of those sample types. The receptor was derived from a human donor in a cohort sampled during active COVID-19. The chain is assembled from TRBV3-1 (or the pseudogene TRBV3-2) and TRBJ2-7; TRBD2 fits 10 bases in the junction. What was sequenced was peripheral blood. The base sequence is TGTGCCAGCAGCCAAGCCCGTACGCTTAGCGGGGGGTACGAGCAGTACTTC. Its coded protein is CASSQARTLSGGYEQYF.